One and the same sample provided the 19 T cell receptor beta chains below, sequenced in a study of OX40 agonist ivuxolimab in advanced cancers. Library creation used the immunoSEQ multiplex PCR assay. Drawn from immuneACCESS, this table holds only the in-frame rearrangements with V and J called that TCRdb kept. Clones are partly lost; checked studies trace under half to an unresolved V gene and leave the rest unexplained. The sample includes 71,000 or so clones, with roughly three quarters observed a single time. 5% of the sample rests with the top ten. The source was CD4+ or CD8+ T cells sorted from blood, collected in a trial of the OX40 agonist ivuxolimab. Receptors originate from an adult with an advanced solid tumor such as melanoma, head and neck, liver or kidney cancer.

The CDR3 loop is CASSQTLGDSYSPLHF. In DNA, the CDR3 is TGCGCCAGCAGCCAGACCCTAGGGGACAGCTATTCACCCCTCCACTTT. The chain carries TRBV5-1 and TRBJ1-6; 7 bases agree with TRBD1. This CDR3 is 16 amino acids long. V was pared by 4 bases and J by 8 bases, with 12 bases of the junction left unmatched. Per germline, CDR1 SGHRS and CDR2 YFSETQ.

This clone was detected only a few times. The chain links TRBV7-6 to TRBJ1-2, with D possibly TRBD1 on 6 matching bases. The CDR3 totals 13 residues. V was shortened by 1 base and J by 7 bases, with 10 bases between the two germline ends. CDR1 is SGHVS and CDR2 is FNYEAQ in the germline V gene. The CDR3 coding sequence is TGTGCCAGCAGCTTAGTCTCAGGGGTTGGCTACACCTTC. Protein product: CASSLVSGVGYTF.

The CDR3: CASSLDRAPDTQYF. The CDR3 DNA reads TGTGCCAGCAGCTTGGACAGGGCGCCAGATACGCAGTATTTT. The V and J genes are TRBV5-5 and TRBJ2-3; D is perhaps TRBD1 (6 bases). The CDR3 has 14 residues. Germline V lookup: CDR1 SGHKS, CDR2 YYEKEE (reference sequence). The V end was cut by 0 bases, the J end by 4 bases, with 9 bases between.

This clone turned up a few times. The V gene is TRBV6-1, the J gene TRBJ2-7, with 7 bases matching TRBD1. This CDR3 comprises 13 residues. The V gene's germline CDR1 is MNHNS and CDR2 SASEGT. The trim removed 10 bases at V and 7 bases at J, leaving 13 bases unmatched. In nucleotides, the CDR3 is TGTGCCATTCTCGACAGGGCAATGGAGGAGCAGTACTTC. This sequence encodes CAILDRAMEEQYF.

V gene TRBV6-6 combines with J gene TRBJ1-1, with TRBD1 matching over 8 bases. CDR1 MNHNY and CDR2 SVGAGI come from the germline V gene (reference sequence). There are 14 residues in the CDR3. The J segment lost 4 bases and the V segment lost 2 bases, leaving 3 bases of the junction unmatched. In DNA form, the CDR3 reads TGTGCCAGCAGTTACACAACAGGGGGCACTGAAGCTTTCTTT. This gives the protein CASSYTTGGTEAFF.

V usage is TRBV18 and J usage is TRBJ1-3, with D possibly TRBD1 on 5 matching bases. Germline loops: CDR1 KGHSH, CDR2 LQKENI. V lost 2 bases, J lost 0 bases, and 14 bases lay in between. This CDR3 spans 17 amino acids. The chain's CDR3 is CASSPNPGRSSGNTIYF. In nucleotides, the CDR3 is TGTGCCAGCTCACCAAATCCGGGACGCAGCTCTGGAAACACCATATATTTT.

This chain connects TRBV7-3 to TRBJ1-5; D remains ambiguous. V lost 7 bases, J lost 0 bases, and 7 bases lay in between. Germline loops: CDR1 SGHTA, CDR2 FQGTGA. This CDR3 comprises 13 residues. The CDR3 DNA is TGTGCCAGCACCGCGAATAGCAATCAGCCCCAGCATTTT. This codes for CASTANSNQPQHF.

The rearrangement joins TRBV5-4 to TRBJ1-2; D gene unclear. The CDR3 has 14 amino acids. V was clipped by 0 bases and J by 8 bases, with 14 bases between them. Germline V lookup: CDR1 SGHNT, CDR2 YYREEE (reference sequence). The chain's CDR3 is CASSLAEYPRGYTF. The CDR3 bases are TGTGCCAGCAGCTTGGCAGAGTACCCCCGCGGCTACACCTTC.

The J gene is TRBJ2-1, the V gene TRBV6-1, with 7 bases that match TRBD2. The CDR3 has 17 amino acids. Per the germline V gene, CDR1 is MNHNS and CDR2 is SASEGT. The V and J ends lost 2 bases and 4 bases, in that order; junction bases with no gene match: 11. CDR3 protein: CASSEISGAGVYNEQFF. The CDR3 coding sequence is TGTGCCAGCAGTGAAATAAGCGGGGCGGGAGTGTACAATGAGCAGTTCTTC.

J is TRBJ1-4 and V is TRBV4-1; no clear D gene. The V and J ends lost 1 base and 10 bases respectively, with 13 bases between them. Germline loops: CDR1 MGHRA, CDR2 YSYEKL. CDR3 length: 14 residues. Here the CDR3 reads CASSQGTGLGKLFF. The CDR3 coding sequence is TGCGCCAGCAGCCAAGGGACCGGGTTGGGAAAACTGTTTTTT.

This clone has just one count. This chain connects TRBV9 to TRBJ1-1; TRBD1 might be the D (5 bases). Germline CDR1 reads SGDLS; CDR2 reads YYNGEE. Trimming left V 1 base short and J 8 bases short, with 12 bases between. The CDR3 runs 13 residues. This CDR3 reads CASSVMGGMEAFF. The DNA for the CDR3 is TGTGCCAGCAGCGTAATGGGGGGGATGGAAGCTTTCTTT.

In DNA, the CDR3 is TGCGCCAGCAGCTTGGGGGTCAGCAACTATGGCTACACCTTC. Translating it yields CASSLGVSNYGYTF. This sequence joins TRBV5-1 and TRBJ1-2; no clear D gene. Germline CDR1 reads SGHRS; CDR2 reads YFSETQ. V gave up 0 bases and J gave up 2 bases, with 8 bases separating them. There are 14 residues in the CDR3. Looking up the rest from reference TRBV5-1 and TRBJ1-2 gives the full variable domain: KAGVTQTPRYLIKTRGQQVTLSCSPISGHRSVSWYQQTPGQGLQFLFEYFSETQRNKGNFPGRFSGRQFSNSRSEMNVSTLELGDSALYLCASSLGVSNYGYTFGSGTRLTVV.

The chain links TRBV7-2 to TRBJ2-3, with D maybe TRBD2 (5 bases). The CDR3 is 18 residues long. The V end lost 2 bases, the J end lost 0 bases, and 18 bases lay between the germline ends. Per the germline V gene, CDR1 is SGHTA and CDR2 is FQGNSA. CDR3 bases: TGTGCCAGCAGCTTAAGGCCGGGGTGGGCGGGTAGCACAGATACGCAGTATTTT. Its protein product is CASSLRPGWAGSTDTQYF.

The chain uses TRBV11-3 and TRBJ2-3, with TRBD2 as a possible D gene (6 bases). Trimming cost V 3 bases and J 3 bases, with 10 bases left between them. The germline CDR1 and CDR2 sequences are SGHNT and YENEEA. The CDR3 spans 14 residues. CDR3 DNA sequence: TGTGCCAGCAGCTTGGGGCTAGCGACAGATACGCAGTATTTT. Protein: CASSLGLATDTQYF.

The CDR3 region is CASSVDGEQPQHF. The CDR3 bases are TGTGCCAGCAGCGTAGATGGGGAGCAGCCCCAGCATTTT. The chain is built from TRBV9 and TRBJ1-5, with D hard to call. The V gene's germline CDR1 is SGDLS and CDR2 YYNGEE. The CDR3 sequence is 13 residues long. Trimming pared 0 bases from V and 7 bases from J, leaving 8 bases between.

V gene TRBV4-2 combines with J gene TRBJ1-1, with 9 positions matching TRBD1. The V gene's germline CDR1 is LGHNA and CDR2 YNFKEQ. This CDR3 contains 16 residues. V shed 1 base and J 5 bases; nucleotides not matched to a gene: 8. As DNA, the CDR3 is TGTGCCAGCAGCCAAGCCGGGGGACAGGGAGAAACTGAAGCTTTCTTT. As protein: CASSQAGGQGETEAFF.

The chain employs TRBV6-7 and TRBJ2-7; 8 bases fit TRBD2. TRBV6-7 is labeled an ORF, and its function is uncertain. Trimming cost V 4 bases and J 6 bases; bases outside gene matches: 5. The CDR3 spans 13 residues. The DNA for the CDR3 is TGTGCCAGCAGTTCGGGGGGGCAGGGCGAGCAGTACTTC. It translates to CASSSGGQGEQYF.

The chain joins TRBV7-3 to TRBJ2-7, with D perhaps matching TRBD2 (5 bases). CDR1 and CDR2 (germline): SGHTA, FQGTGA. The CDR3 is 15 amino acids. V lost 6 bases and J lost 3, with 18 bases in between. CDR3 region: CASSRCRGSVYEQYF. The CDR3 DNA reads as TGTGCCAGCAGTCGTTGCCGAGGGAGCGTCTACGAGCAGTACTTC.

CDR3 loop: CASSLSRTANTGELFF. CDR3 nucleotides: TGCGCCAGCAGCTTGTCCAGGACAGCGAACACCGGGGAGCTGTTTTTT. This chain connects TRBV5-1 to TRBJ2-2, with D possibly TRBD1 on 6 matching bases. The CDR3 consists of 16 residues. The germline V and J ends were trimmed by 1 base and 0 bases, with 10 bases remaining between them. Germline V CDR1 and CDR2: SGHRS, YFSETQ. The full variable domain, rest sourced from reference TRBV5-1 and TRBJ2-2, is KAGVTQTPRYLIKTRGQQVTLSCSPISGHRSVSWYQQTPGQGLQFLFEYFSETQRNKGNFPGRFSGRQFSNSRSEMNVSTLELGDSALYLCASSLSRTANTGELFFGEGSRLTVL.